Below, 24 T cell receptor beta chains from the same sample are listed, as sequenced in a study of memory CD4+ T cells and cytomegalovirus serostatus. Only in-frame clones appear in the TCRdb table, and some are missing; sequencing was by immunoSEQ multiplex PCR. This sample yields roughly 56,000 clones, of which more than 75% are seen a single time; 0.4% to 0.5% belongs to the top ten. Single viable CD3+CD4+CD8-CD45RO+ cells were sorted as the memory CD4+ T cells. The material sequenced was memory CD4+ T cells from blood. The receptor source for this set is an adult in good health and CMV-seronegative.

The chain recombines TRBV5-1 with TRBJ1-1; 8 positions match TRBD1. Per germline, CDR1 SGHRS and CDR2 YFSETQ. V was clipped by 4 bases and J by 1 base; unmatched bases: 3. The CDR3 contains 14 residues. The CDR3 is CASSAGTGNTEAFF. The CDR3 DNA follows: TGCGCCAGCAGCGCGGGGACAGGGAACACTGAAGCTTTCTTT.

The chain is built from TRBV7-3 and TRBJ2-5, with 10 bases identical to TRBD1. Trimming removed 1 base from V and 5 bases from J; junction bases left unmatched: 4. This CDR3 region has 15 residues. The germline CDR1 and CDR2 sequences are SGHTA and FQGTGA. As DNA, the CDR3 is TGTGCCAGCAGCTTAATCGGGACAGGGGTGGAGACCCAGTACTTC. Translating it yields CASSLIGTGVETQYF.

This rearrangement joins TRBV27 to TRBJ1-6, with a weak D call TRBD1 (6 bases). Germline CDR1 reads MNHEY; CDR2 reads SMNVEV (reference sequence). V lost 7 bases to trimming and J lost 0 bases, with 13 bases between them. This CDR3 contains 16 residues. The CDR3 DNA reads TGTGCCAGCACCCGGGACACGAGCTCCTATAATTCACCCCTCCACTTT. Its protein is CASTRDTSSYNSPLHF.

This chain uses TRBV11-2 with TRBJ1-3; no reliable D call. V lost 3 bases to trimming and J lost 3 bases, with 6 bases between them. This CDR3 is built from 13 residues. The V gene's germline CDR1 is SGHAT and CDR2 FQNNGV. CDR3 nucleotides: TGTGCCAGCAGCTTCTTCTTTGGAAACACCATATATTTT. Translation: CASSFFFGNTIYF.

This clone was picked up many times. The V call is TRBV28, the J call TRBJ1-2; D possibly corresponds to TRBD1 (6 bases). CDR3 length: 14 amino acids. Germline CDR1 and CDR2: MDHEN and SYDVKM. The V and J ends lost 7 bases and 6 bases respectively, with 18 bases between them. Here the CDR3 DNA reads TGTGCCAGCACCCCCGGTGGGGGGCGCGATGGCTACACCTTC. This encodes CASTPGGGRDGYTF.

The chain uses TRBV10-3 and TRBJ1-2; 11 bases map to TRBD1. Germline-derived CDR1 and CDR2 are ENHRY and SYGVKD. The CDR3 runs to 15 residues. V shed 10 bases, J shed 4 bases, and the junction held 11 bases outside the gene matches. DNA for the CDR3: TGTGCCAGCACACTTACCGGGACAGGGGGCTATGGCTACACCTTC. Protein: CASTLTGTGGYGYTF.

CDR3 nucleotides: TGTGCCAGCAGCTTGGACAGGGGGCGAAATGGAAACACCATATATTTT. Amino acid sequence: CASSLDRGRNGNTIYF. V is TRBV5-4 and J is TRBJ1-3, with 9 bases identical to TRBD1. Per germline, CDR1 SGHNT and CDR2 YYREEE (reference sequence). This CDR3 comprises 16 residues. The V and J ends lost 0 bases and 3 bases, in that order; junction bases with no gene match: 4.

The V gene is TRBV7-2, the J gene TRBJ1-6; weak D call: TRBD1 (5 bases). CDR3 length: 17 residues. Germline lookup yields CDR1 SGHTA and CDR2 FQGNSA. Trimming left V 3 bases short and J 7 bases short, with 19 bases between. DNA of the CDR3: TGTGCCAGCAGCTTCGTCGGGAGTCGAGGACAAAATTCACCCCTCCACTTT. Its protein is CASSFVGSRGQNSPLHF.

V and J are TRBV11-2 and TRBJ1-2, with D perhaps TRBD1 (6 bases). The CDR3 loop spans 14 amino acids. Trimming pared 2 bases from V and 4 bases from J, leaving 11 bases between. The germline gives CDR1 SGHAT, CDR2 FQNNGV. DNA of the CDR3: TGTGCCAGCAGCTTAACAGGGTTAGGCTATGGCTACACCTTC. Translation: CASSLTGLGYGYTF.

The V gene is TRBV6-6, the J gene TRBJ2-7; TRBD1 matches at 7 bases. V was pared by 5 bases and J by 7 bases, with 11 bases of the junction left unmatched. Germline CDR1 reads MNHNY; CDR2 reads SVGAGI (reference sequence). The CDR3 consists of 14 residues. CDR3 loop: CASSPLDREWEQYF. The CDR3 bases are TGTGCCAGCAGTCCTCTCGACAGGGAGTGGGAGCAGTACTTC.

V gene TRBV7-8 combines with J gene TRBJ2-7, with 7 bases lining up with TRBD1. V lost 0 bases to trimming and J lost 6 bases; unmatched junction nucleotides: 5. Germline V gene data show CDR1 as SGHVS and CDR2 as FQNEAQ. The CDR3 sequence is 14 residues long. The CDR3 sequence: CASSLADRAIEQYF. CDR3 nucleotides: TGTGCCAGCAGCTTAGCCGACAGGGCCATCGAGCAGTACTTC. Looking up the rest from reference TRBV7-8 and TRBJ2-7 gives the full variable domain: GAGVSQSPRYKVAKRGQDVALRCDPISGHVSLFWYQQALGQGPEFLTYFQNEAQLDKSGLPSDRFFAERPEGSVSTLKIQRTQQEDSAVYLCASSLADRAIEQYFGPGTRLTVT.

This clone counts as medium-sized. The genes are TRBV7-8 and TRBJ1-5, with no clear D. Germline assignment: CDR1 SGHVS and CDR2 FQNEAQ. V was clipped by 2 bases and J by 3 bases, with 5 bases between them. The CDR3 extends over 13 amino acids. Written as DNA, the CDR3 is TGTGCCAGCAGCTTAATCCCCAATCAGCCCCAGCATTTT. Translation: CASSLIPNQPQHF.

This rearrangement joins TRBV18 to TRBJ1-3; perhaps TRBD1 as D (6 bases). V dropped 4 bases and J dropped 2 bases, with 12 bases sitting between them. The CDR3 loop spans 15 amino acids. Germline assignment: CDR1 KGHSH and CDR2 LQKENI. The CDR3 sequence: CASSLQNRAGNTIYF. The CDR3 nucleotides are TGTGCCAGCTCACTTCAAAACAGGGCTGGAAACACCATATATTTT.

V usage is TRBV4-1 and J usage is TRBJ2-5; no definite D call. CDR1 and CDR2 (germline): MGHRA, YSYEKL. This CDR3 comprises 13 residues. V lost 5 bases and J 4 bases, leaving 11 bases between the germline ends. CDR3 nucleotides: TGCGCCAGCAGCACGAGTTGGGCAGAGACCCAGTACTTC. Its translation: CASSTSWAETQYF.

This clone was observed a handful of times. The J gene is TRBJ1-5, the V gene TRBV5-1; D is unresolved. This CDR3 is built from 13 residues. The V and J ends lost 0 bases and 7 bases respectively, with 8 bases between them. Per the germline V gene, CDR1 is SGHRS and CDR2 is YFSETQ. In DNA, the CDR3 is TGCGCCAGCAGCTTGGGAGTAGAGCAGCCCCAGCATTTT. Its translation is CASSLGVEQPQHF.

CDR3 DNA sequence: TGTGCCAGCAGCTTCCGGGCCTACGAGCAGTACTTC. Protein product: CASSFRAYEQYF. V gene TRBV7-9 combines with J gene TRBJ2-7, with D unresolved. Deletions cut 3 bases from V and 2 bases from J, with 5 bases between. Germline CDR1 is SEHNR and CDR2 is FQNEAQ (reference sequence). The CDR3 length is 12 residues.

A single count supports this clone. The chain has TRBV7-2 and TRBJ1-1, with D uncertain. The germline gives CDR1 SGHTA, CDR2 FQGNSA. The CDR3 is 15 amino acids. The V end was cut by 4 bases, the J end by 4 bases, with 16 bases between. The CDR3 is CASSSTGLSGTEAFF. The CDR3 DNA sequence: TGTGCCAGCAGCTCCACTGGTTTATCGGGCACTGAAGCTTTCTTT.

A word on this clone: A junction boundary mismatches the germline segment, possibly from a read error. The chain uses TRBV7-7 and TRBJ2-7, with D uncertain. The CDR3 loop spans 13 amino acids. The V gene's germline CDR1 is SSHAT and CDR2 FNYEAQ (reference sequence). CDR3 DNA sequence: TGTGCTAGCAGTTATGCGGTGGGGTACGAGCAGTACTTC. It encodes CASSYAVGYEQYF.

The DNA of the CDR3 is TGTGCCAGCAGCACCCGGGAGTTCGAAGAGCTGTTTTTT. Its translation: CASSTREFEELFF. The V call is TRBV7-6, the J call TRBJ2-2; D is perhaps TRBD2 (6 bases). Germline assignment: CDR1 SGHVS and CDR2 FNYEAQ. The V end lost 5 bases, the J end lost 11 bases, and 15 bases lay between the germline ends. There are 13 residues in the CDR3.

The chain joins TRBV6-6 to TRBJ2-3, with D unclear. Germline V lookup: CDR1 MNHNY, CDR2 SVGAGI (reference sequence). V was trimmed by 6 bases and J by 4 bases, leaving 8 bases between them. CDR3 length equals 12 residues. CDR3 in amino acids: CASSKLPDTQYF. CDR3 DNA: TGTGCCAGCAGCAAGCTCCCAGATACGCAGTATTTT.

The chain is built from TRBV11-3 and TRBJ2-2, with a possible D match to TRBD1 (6 bases). The ends were cut back, 4 bases at V and 1 base at J, with 10 bases in the middle. The CDR3 has 15 residues. CDR1 is SGHNT, CDR2 YENEEA, per germline. In nucleotides, the CDR3 is TGTGCCAGCAGCTCCGGGACACTGAACACCGGGGAGCTGTTTTTT. As protein: CASSSGTLNTGELFF.

J is TRBJ2-7 and V is TRBV28; D is ambiguous. The V end lost 6 bases, the J end lost 3 bases, and 12 bases lay between the germline ends. Germline loops: CDR1 MDHEN, CDR2 SYDVKM. The CDR3 has 13 amino acids. CDR3 sequence: CASSTPVLYEQYF. The CDR3 coding sequence is TGTGCCAGCAGCACACCCGTGCTCTACGAGCAGTACTTC.

As regards this clone: An end of the junction does not agree with germline; a read error may underlie this. This chain uses TRBV7-7 with TRBJ1-2, with 7 bases matching TRBD1. Germline lookup yields CDR1 SSHAT and CDR2 FNYEAQ (reference sequence). The CDR3 runs to 16 residues. CDR3 bases: TGTGCTAGCAGCTTAGGGGGCAGGGGCAGGCGGAATGGCTACACCTTC. Amino acids: CASSLGGRGRRNGYTF. Based on the CDR3 plus reference TRBV7-7 and TRBJ1-2, the full variable domain is GAGVSQSPRYKVTKRGQDVTLRCDPISSHATLYWYQQALGQGPEFLTYFNYEAQPDKSGLPSDRFSAERPEGSISTLTIQRTEQRDSAMYRCASSLGGRGRRNGYTFGSGTRLTVV.

This chain uses TRBV4-2 with TRBJ1-4, with D uncertain. Trimming removed 0 bases at V and 8 bases at J, with 16 bases between. The CDR3 contains 16 residues. Germline loops: CDR1 LGHNA, CDR2 YNFKEQ. CDR3 nucleotides: TGTGCCAGCAGCCAAGAGTCGGGGTCTGCGGGCGAAAAACTGTTTTTT. This gives the protein CASSQESGSAGEKLFF.